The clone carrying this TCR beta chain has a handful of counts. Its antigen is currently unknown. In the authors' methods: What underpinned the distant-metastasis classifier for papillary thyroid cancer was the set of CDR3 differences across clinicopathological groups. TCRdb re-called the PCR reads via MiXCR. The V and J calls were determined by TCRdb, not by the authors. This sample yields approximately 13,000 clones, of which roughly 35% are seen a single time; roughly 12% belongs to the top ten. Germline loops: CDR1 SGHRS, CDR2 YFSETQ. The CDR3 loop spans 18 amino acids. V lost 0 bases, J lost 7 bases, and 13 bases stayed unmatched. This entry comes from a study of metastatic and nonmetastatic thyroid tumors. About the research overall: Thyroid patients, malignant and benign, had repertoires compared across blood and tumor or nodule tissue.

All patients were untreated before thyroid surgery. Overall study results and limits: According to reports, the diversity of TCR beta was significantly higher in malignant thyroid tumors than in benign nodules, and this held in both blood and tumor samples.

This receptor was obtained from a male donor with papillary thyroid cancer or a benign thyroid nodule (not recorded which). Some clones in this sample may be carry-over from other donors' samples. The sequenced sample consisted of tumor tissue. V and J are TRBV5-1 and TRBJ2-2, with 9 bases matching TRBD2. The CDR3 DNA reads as TGCGCCAGCAGCTTGGTCTCCGGGACTAGCCCGACGGGCGGGGAGCTGTTTTTT. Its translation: CASSLVSGTSPTGGELFF.